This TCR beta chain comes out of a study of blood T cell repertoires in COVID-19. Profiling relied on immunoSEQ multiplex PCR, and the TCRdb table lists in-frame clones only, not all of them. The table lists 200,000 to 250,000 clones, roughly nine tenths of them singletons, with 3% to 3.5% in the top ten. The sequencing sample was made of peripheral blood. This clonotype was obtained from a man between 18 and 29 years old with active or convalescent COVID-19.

CDR3 bases: TGTGCCAGCAGCCCCCCTGGAGGGATGCAGCCCCAGCATTTT. It yields the protein CASSPPGGMQPQHF. The chain uses TRBV3-1 (or the pseudogene TRBV3-2) and TRBJ1-5; no definite D call. The CDR3 sequence is 14 residues long. Trimming removed 4 bases from V and 7 bases from J, with 14 bases in between. Germline V gives CDR1 LGHDT, CDR2 YNNKEL (reference sequence).